Listed below are T cell receptor beta chains from one sample, sequenced in a study of blood T cell repertoires in COVID-19. The data were produced by immunoSEQ multiplex PCR, yet TCRdb's version contains in-frame clones alone and is incomplete. The table shows fewer than 300,000 clones, with 83% occurring only once. Sequencing used peripheral blood. The receptors originated from a woman aged 45-65 years who had recovered from COVID-19. Each CDR3 is given with its conserved first and last residue. D genes are given only for firm matches. Clone size is stated in some rows and not others, as once, few, many or a class when expanded.

J gene: TRBJ2-2
D gene: TRBD2
clone size: .
V gene: TRBV3-1/TRBV3-2
CDR3 DNA: TGTGCCAGCAGCCAAGAGGTTGGGCTAGCGGAAAACACCGGGGAGCTGTTTTTT
CDR3 protein: CASSQEVGLAENTGELFF

J gene: TRBJ2-7
D gene: TRBD1
clone size: .
V gene: TRBV19
CDR3 DNA: TGTGCCAGCCGAGGACAGGGGGCGGGCGAGCAGTACTTC
CDR3 protein: CASRGQGAGEQYF

J gene: TRBJ2-3
D gene: .
clone size: .
V gene: TRBV10-1
CDR3 DNA: TGCGCCAACAGGGACTTCGTCTTTGTTGATACGCAGTATTTT
CDR3 protein: CANRDFVFVDTQYF

J gene: TRBJ2-1
D gene: .
clone size: .
V gene: TRBV13
CDR3 DNA: TGTGCCAGCAGCTTAGGACGACAGAGGAATGAGCAGTTCTTC
CDR3 protein: CASSLGRQRNEQFF

J gene: TRBJ1-1
D gene: .
clone size: .
V gene: TRBV21-1
CDR3 DNA: TGTGCCAGCAGCCCCCTTGAAGGGGGCACTGAAGCTTTCTTT
CDR3 protein: CASSPLEGGTEAFF

J gene: TRBJ2-7
D gene: TRBD2
clone size: .
V gene: TRBV19
CDR3 DNA: TGTGCCAGTAGATCTAGCGGGAGGGGGGACTACGAGCAGTACTTC
CDR3 protein: CASRSSGRGDYEQYF

J gene: TRBJ2-2
D gene: TRBD2
clone size: .
V gene: TRBV30
CDR3 DNA: TGTGCCTGGAGCGCTCTTAGCGGGAGGGCCGGCGGGGAGCTGTTTTTT
CDR3 protein: CAWSALSGRAGGELFF

J gene: TRBJ1-1
D gene: .
clone size: once
V gene: TRBV7-2
CDR3 DNA: TGTGCCAGCAGCTTAGTTGCGGGCTTGGAGACTGAAGCTTTCTTT
CDR3 protein: CASSLVAGLETEAFF

J gene: TRBJ2-3
D gene: TRBD2
clone size: .
V gene: TRBV9
CDR3 DNA: TGTGCCAGCAGCGTAGGCCGAGGGGTAGCGGGAGACACAGATACGCAGTATTTT
CDR3 protein: CASSVGRGVAGDTDTQYF

J gene: TRBJ2-7
D gene: TRBD2
clone size: .
V gene: TRBV7-2
CDR3 DNA: TGTGCCAGCAGCTCGGGACTAGAGGTGGACGAGCAGTACTTC
CDR3 protein: CASSSGLEVDEQYF

J gene: TRBJ2-1
D gene: .
clone size: .
V gene: TRBV27
CDR3 DNA: TGTGCCAGCCGGGGAGGTGGTGGAAATGAGCAGTTCTTC
CDR3 protein: CASRGGGGNEQFF

J gene: TRBJ1-3
D gene: .
clone size: few
V gene: TRBV10-2
CDR3 DNA: TGCGCCAGCAGTCCCCCCAGGACGGGAGTCTCTGGAAACACCATATATTTT
CDR3 protein: CASSPPRTGVSGNTIYF

J gene: TRBJ2-7
D gene: .
clone size: .
V gene: TRBV11-1
CDR3 DNA: TGTGCCAGCAGCCCGAGGGGGACCATACCCTACGAGCAGTACTTC
CDR3 protein: CASSPRGTIPYEQYF

J gene: TRBJ2-7
D gene: TRBD2
clone size: .
V gene: TRBV3-1/TRBV3-2
CDR3 DNA: TGTGCCAGCAGCCAATCGACTAGCGGGGGGGAATCCTACGAGCAGTACTTC
CDR3 protein: CASSQSTSGGESYEQYF

J gene: TRBJ2-7
D gene: .
clone size: .
V gene: TRBV7-2
CDR3 DNA: TGTGCCAGCAGCTTGTGGGACGGGACTTTCTACGAGCAGTACTTC
CDR3 protein: CASSLWDGTFYEQYF

J gene: TRBJ2-7
D gene: .
clone size: .
V gene: TRBV7-2
CDR3 DNA: TGTGCCAGCAGCCCCGACGGGGGAAAGCAGTACTTC
CDR3 protein: CASSPDGGKQYF

J gene: TRBJ2-7
D gene: TRBD2
clone size: many
V gene: TRBV27
CDR3 DNA: TGTGCCAGCAGTGACCGACTAGCGGGGCTCTACGAGCAGTACTTC
CDR3 protein: CASSDRLAGLYEQYF

J gene: TRBJ2-5
D gene: TRBD2
clone size: .
V gene: TRBV28
CDR3 DNA: TGTGCCAGCAGCCCAGGACTAGCGGGGGGTCGAGAGACCCAGTACTTC
CDR3 protein: CASSPGLAGGRETQYF

J gene: TRBJ2-2
D gene: .
clone size: .
V gene: TRBV7-9
CDR3 DNA: TGTGCCAGCAGCTTAAGCGGGCTCACCGGGGAGCTGTTTTTT
CDR3 protein: CASSLSGLTGELFF

J gene: TRBJ2-1
D gene: .
clone size: few
V gene: TRBV27
CDR3 DNA: TGTGCCAGCAGTTTGGCGGGGCGGGAGCAGTTCTTC
CDR3 protein: CASSLAGREQFF

J gene: TRBJ2-5
D gene: TRBD2
clone size: .
V gene: TRBV3-1/TRBV3-2
CDR3 DNA: TGTGCCAGCAGCCAAGATCTTCTCGTCGTCACTAGCGGGGGTAAAGAGACCCAGTACTTC
CDR3 protein: CASSQDLLVVTSGGKETQYF

J gene: TRBJ2-7
D gene: TRBD2
clone size: .
V gene: TRBV11-2
CDR3 DNA: TGTGCCAGCAGCCTAACCTCGGCGGGGGTTTCCAACTACGAGCAGTACTTC
CDR3 protein: CASSLTSAGVSNYEQYF

J gene: TRBJ1-2
D gene: .
clone size: .
V gene: TRBV20-1
CDR3 DNA: TGCAGTGCCCAGGCTAACTATGGCTACACCTTC
CDR3 protein: CSAQANYGYTF

J gene: TRBJ2-7
D gene: TRBD2
clone size: .
V gene: TRBV4-3
CDR3 DNA: TGCGCCAGCAGCCATAAAGGGTCCCTGGTCGGAGCGGGGTCCTCCTACGAGCAGTACTTC
CDR3 protein: CASSHKGSLVGAGSSYEQYF

J gene: TRBJ2-4
D gene: TRBD1
clone size: .
V gene: TRBV7-8
CDR3 DNA: TGTGCCAGCAGCCTACAGGGGACCAAAAACATTCAGTACTTC
CDR3 protein: CASSLQGTKNIQYF

J gene: TRBJ2-7
D gene: TRBD1
clone size: .
V gene: TRBV6-5
CDR3 DNA: TGTGCCAGCAGTTACTCGCGACAGGGGGACTACGAGCAGTACTTC
CDR3 protein: CASSYSRQGDYEQYF

J gene: TRBJ2-7
D gene: TRBD1
clone size: .
V gene: TRBV19
CDR3 DNA: TGTGCCAGTAGCTGGGACAGGGGGTACGAGCAGTACTTC
CDR3 protein: CASSWDRGYEQYF

J gene: TRBJ2-2
D gene: TRBD2
clone size: many
V gene: TRBV6-1
CDR3 DNA: TGTGCCAGCAGTGTTAAGGGAGGGCTAGGCACCGGGGAGCTGTTTTTT
CDR3 protein: CASSVKGGLGTGELFF

J gene: TRBJ2-3
D gene: TRBD2
clone size: .
V gene: TRBV5-1
CDR3 DNA: TGCGCCAGCAGCTTTAGGGCGGGGGGCTTCACAGATACGCAGTATTTT
CDR3 protein: CASSFRAGGFTDTQYF

J gene: TRBJ1-1
D gene: .
clone size: .
V gene: TRBV7-9
CDR3 DNA: TGTGCCAGCAGCTTAGAGGAGGGCAGCGAAGCTTTCTTT
CDR3 protein: CASSLEEGSEAFF

J gene: TRBJ2-7
D gene: TRBD2
clone size: .
V gene: TRBV5-6
CDR3 DNA: TGTGCCAGCAGCCCCCTCGGCGGGGGGGCCCAAAACGAGCAGTACTTC
CDR3 protein: CASSPLGGGAQNEQYF

J gene: TRBJ2-3
D gene: TRBD2
clone size: .
V gene: TRBV18
CDR3 DNA: TGTGCCAGCTCACCACAACTAGCGGGGGGGCCGAAAGATACGCAGTATTTT
CDR3 protein: CASSPQLAGGPKDTQYF

J gene: TRBJ2-2
D gene: .
clone size: .
V gene: TRBV4-2
CDR3 DNA: TGTGCCAGCAGCCAAGAATTACGGGGAGGAACCGGGGAGCTGTTTTTT
CDR3 protein: CASSQELRGGTGELFF

J gene: TRBJ2-3
D gene: TRBD2
clone size: once
V gene: TRBV27
CDR3 DNA: TGTGCCAGCAGTCCCCGCCTCTGGACTAGCGGGGGGGTGGATACGCAGTATTTT
CDR3 protein: CASSPRLWTSGGVDTQYF

J gene: TRBJ2-3
D gene: TRBD2
clone size: .
V gene: TRBV4-3
CDR3 DNA: TGCGCCAGCAGCCAAGAGGCCGCGGGGGGGCCAGATACGCAGTATTTT
CDR3 protein: CASSQEAAGGPDTQYF

J gene: TRBJ1-6
D gene: .
clone size: .
V gene: TRBV11-3
CDR3 DNA: TGTGCCAGCAGCTTACAGGGATATAATTCACCCCTCCACTTT
CDR3 protein: CASSLQGYNSPLHF

J gene: TRBJ2-7
D gene: TRBD1
clone size: few
V gene: TRBV28
CDR3 DNA: TGTGCCAGCAGTAGCAGCACAGGGGCGAAACCGGGAGAGCAGTACTTC
CDR3 protein: CASSSSTGAKPGEQYF

J gene: TRBJ1-2
D gene: .
clone size: .
V gene: TRBV28
CDR3 DNA: TGTGCCAGCAGTTCGATAGGGGGGGACCGTCTCTATGGCTACACCTTC
CDR3 protein: CASSSIGGDRLYGYTF

J gene: TRBJ2-7
D gene: .
clone size: .
V gene: TRBV3-1/TRBV3-2
CDR3 DNA: TGTGCCAGCAGCCGCCGAAACAGGGACGAGCAGTACTTC
CDR3 protein: CASSRRNRDEQYF

J gene: TRBJ1-3
D gene: .
clone size: .
V gene: TRBV6-6
CDR3 DNA: TGTGCCAGCAGTTCTCTGGGGGCGAGAGGAAACACCATATATTTT
CDR3 protein: CASSSLGARGNTIYF

J gene: TRBJ2-7
D gene: TRBD1
clone size: .
V gene: TRBV24-1
CDR3 DNA: TGTGCCACCAGTGACTGGGACAGGGAGGTGCAGTACTTC
CDR3 protein: CATSDWDREVQYF

J gene: TRBJ1-1
D gene: .
clone size: .
V gene: TRBV7-9
CDR3 DNA: TGTGCCAGCAGCTTAGACAGGAACACTGAAGCTTTCTTT
CDR3 protein: CASSLDRNTEAFF

J gene: TRBJ1-5
D gene: .
clone size: .
V gene: TRBV7-3
CDR3 DNA: TGTGCCAGCAGCTTGCAGGAAGGCCAGCCCCAGCATTTT
CDR3 protein: CASSLQEGQPQHF

J gene: TRBJ2-1
D gene: .
clone size: .
V gene: TRBV9
CDR3 DNA: TGTGCCAGCAGCACGAAAGGGGGCTCCTACAATGAGCAGTTCTTC
CDR3 protein: CASSTKGGSYNEQFF

J gene: TRBJ1-2
D gene: .
clone size: .
V gene: TRBV6-5
CDR3 DNA: TGTGCCAGCAGTTACGGTGCTGTCTTGAGGGTCAGTGGCTACACCTTC
CDR3 protein: CASSYGAVLRVSGYTF

J gene: TRBJ2-7
D gene: TRBD1
clone size: .
V gene: TRBV3-1/TRBV3-2
CDR3 DNA: TGTGCCAGCAGCTTCAGGGGGAAGTACGAGCAGTACTTC
CDR3 protein: CASSFRGKYEQYF

J gene: TRBJ2-7
D gene: .
clone size: .
V gene: TRBV19
CDR3 DNA: TGTGCCAGTAGTCTTTGGGACAACCCCTACGAGCAGTACTTC
CDR3 protein: CASSLWDNPYEQYF

J gene: TRBJ1-1
D gene: .
clone size: .
V gene: TRBV11-2
CDR3 DNA: TGTGCCAGCAGCTTAGTCCCTGGGGGCGCGGTCACTGAAGCTTTCTTT
CDR3 protein: CASSLVPGGAVTEAFF

J gene: TRBJ2-7
D gene: .
clone size: .
V gene: TRBV12-5
CDR3 DNA: TGTGCTAGTTACAGGGTAGTCTACGAGCAGTACTTC
CDR3 protein: CASYRVVYEQYF

J gene: TRBJ2-7
D gene: TRBD1
clone size: .
V gene: TRBV15
CDR3 DNA: TGTGCCACCAGCAGAGTAGGGACAGGTAACGAGCAGTACTTC
CDR3 protein: CATSRVGTGNEQYF

J gene: TRBJ2-2
D gene: TRBD2
clone size: .
V gene: TRBV7-2
CDR3 DNA: TGTGCCAGCAGCCCCCCCGCGGGGGGGGCCGGGGAGCTGTTTTTT
CDR3 protein: CASSPPAGGAGELFF

J gene: TRBJ2-1
D gene: TRBD2
clone size: .
V gene: TRBV11-2
CDR3 DNA: TGTGCCAGCAGCCTATACACTAGCGGGGGGTTGTATGAGCAGTTCTTC
CDR3 protein: CASSLYTSGGLYEQFF

J gene: TRBJ1-1
D gene: TRBD1
clone size: .
V gene: TRBV5-1
CDR3 DNA: TGCGCCAGCAGCACCGGACAGGGGGCGATGCACACTGAAGCTTTCTTT
CDR3 protein: CASSTGQGAMHTEAFF